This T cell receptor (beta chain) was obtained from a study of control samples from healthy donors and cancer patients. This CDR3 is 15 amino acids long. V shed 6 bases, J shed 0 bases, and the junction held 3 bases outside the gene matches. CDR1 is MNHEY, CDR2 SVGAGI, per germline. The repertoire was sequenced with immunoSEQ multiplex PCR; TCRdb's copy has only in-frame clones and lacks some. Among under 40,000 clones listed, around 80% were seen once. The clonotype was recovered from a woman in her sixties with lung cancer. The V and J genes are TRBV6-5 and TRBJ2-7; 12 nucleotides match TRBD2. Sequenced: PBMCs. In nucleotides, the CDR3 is TGTGCCAGCAGGACTAGCGGGAGCCTCTCCTACGAGCAGTACTTC. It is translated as CASRTSGSLSYEQYF.